This T cell receptor (beta chain) was retrieved from a study of shared clonotypes between healthy human individuals. This CDR3 is built from 15 residues. V lost 6 bases and J 8 bases, leaving 21 bases between the germline ends. Germline CDR1 SGDLS, CDR2 YYNGEE. Generated by immunoSEQ multiplex PCR, the TCRdb table keeps only in-frame clones and is missing some. The table lists roughly 810,000 clones, about 96% of them singletons. Naive CD8 cells lacked CD45RO, underwent positive selection for CCR7 and left out terminally differentiated effector memory CD45RA+ cells. This receptor was identified in a man aged 30 to 39 in good health. The chain is built from TRBV9 and TRBJ2-1; the D is unclear. Sequencing was carried out using naive CD8+ T cells sorted from blood. CDR3 sequence: CASIRGNTQGDEQFF. The CDR3 DNA follows: TGTGCCAGCATTCGAGGAAACACTCAAGGTGATGAGCAGTTCTTC.